This note documents a single T cell receptor beta chain sequence. The TCRbeta library was prepared with unique molecular identifiers. TCRdb called the PCR reads again in MiXCR, with one record for every CDR3 protein. The repertoire consists of approximately 340,000 distinct CDR3 sequences, with approximately 10% occurring once and the leading ten covering around 2.3%. This sample was included in a study of T-cell reconstitution after alpha-beta-depleted transplantation in children. CDR3 length: 15 amino acids. The sequence was obtained from a human donor who donated a stem cell graft to a child with acute lymphoblastic leukemia. Here the sequenced sample was PBMCs from the stem cell graft donor, taken from the stem cell graft. V is TRBV12-2 and J is TRBJ2-7; the table's D call, TRBD2, has no DNA check behind it. TRBV12-2 represents a pseudogene. CDR3 sequence: CASRILAGEGDEQYF. For the CDR3, the DNA is TGTGCAAGTCGCATCTTAGCGGGAGAGGGAGACGAGCAGTACTTC.